A few counts support the clone carrying this T cell receptor beta chain. Its antigen is not identified. Cultured CD4+ T-cell DNA underwent Oncomine TCR Beta short-read sequencing. TCRdb independently ran MiXCR on the PCR reads; one entry per CDR3 protein. This sample has roughly 20,000 distinct CDR3 sequences, with about 42% found just once. Per the germline V gene, CDR1 is DFQATT and CDR2 is SNEGSKA (reference sequence). J gave up 4 bases and V 4 bases, and 4 bases lay outside the gene matches. This CDR3 comprises 14 residues. These data come from a study of vaccination and CD4 T cells after COVID-19. About the study: Overlapping SARS-CoV-2, HCoV-NL63, HCoV-OC43 and HCoV-229E spike peptides were used to stimulate cells.

Treatment noted: roughly 10-day PBMC culture with coronavirus spike peptide pools or control peptides (ViraFEST assay). PBMC cultures, at a few million cells per well, received approximately 9.1 IU/ml IL-2 and 8 to 10 ug/ml peptide pools. This rearrangement joins TRBV20-1 to TRBJ2-3; TRBD1 matches at 11 bases. The clonotype originates from a human donor who had recovered from COVID-19. The material sequenced was CD4+ T cells from blood, cultured in vitro, taken before SARS-CoV-2 vaccination. CDR3 residues: CSANGQGAPDTQYF. The CDR3 region has the DNA TGCAGTGCTAATGGACAGGGGGCTCCAGATACGCAGTATTTT.